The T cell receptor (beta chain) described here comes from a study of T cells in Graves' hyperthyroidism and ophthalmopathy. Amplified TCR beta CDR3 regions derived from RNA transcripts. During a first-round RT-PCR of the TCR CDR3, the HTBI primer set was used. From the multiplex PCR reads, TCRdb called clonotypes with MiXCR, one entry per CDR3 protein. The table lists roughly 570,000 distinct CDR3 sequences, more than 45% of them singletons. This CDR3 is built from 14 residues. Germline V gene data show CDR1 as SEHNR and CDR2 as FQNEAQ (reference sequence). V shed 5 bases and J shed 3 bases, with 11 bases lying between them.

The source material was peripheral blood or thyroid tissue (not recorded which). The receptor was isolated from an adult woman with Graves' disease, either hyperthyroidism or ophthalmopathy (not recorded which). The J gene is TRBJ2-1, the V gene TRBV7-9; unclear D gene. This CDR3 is CASSRSAVYNEQFF. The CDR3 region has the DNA TGTGCCAGCAGCCGGAGTGCGGTCTACAATGAGCAGTTCTTC.